This entry is about one T cell receptor beta chain. The method was immunoSEQ multiplex PCR; TCRdb's version includes in-frame clones alone and lacks a portion of them. The repertoire holds about 2,200,000 clones, with more than 85% as singletons. These data come from a study of shared clonotypes between healthy human individuals. Naive CD8 isolation took CD45RO-negative cells positively selected for CCR7 and excluded terminally differentiated effector memory CD45RA+ cells. Deletions cut 5 bases from V and 3 bases from J, with 18 bases between. CDR1 GTSNPN and CDR2 SVGIG come from the germline V gene (reference sequence). The CDR3 has 15 amino acids.

The receptor was isolated from a man aged 18 to 29 in good health. Some clones in this sample may be carry-over from other donors' samples. The V call is TRBV30, the J call TRBJ2-3; no reliable D call. Sequencing was performed on naive CD8+ T cells from PBMCs. The CDR3 DNA is TGTGCCTGGGGTCCCCGTAAAGCCCGGACAGATACGCAGTATTTT. It codes for CAWGPRKARTDTQYF.